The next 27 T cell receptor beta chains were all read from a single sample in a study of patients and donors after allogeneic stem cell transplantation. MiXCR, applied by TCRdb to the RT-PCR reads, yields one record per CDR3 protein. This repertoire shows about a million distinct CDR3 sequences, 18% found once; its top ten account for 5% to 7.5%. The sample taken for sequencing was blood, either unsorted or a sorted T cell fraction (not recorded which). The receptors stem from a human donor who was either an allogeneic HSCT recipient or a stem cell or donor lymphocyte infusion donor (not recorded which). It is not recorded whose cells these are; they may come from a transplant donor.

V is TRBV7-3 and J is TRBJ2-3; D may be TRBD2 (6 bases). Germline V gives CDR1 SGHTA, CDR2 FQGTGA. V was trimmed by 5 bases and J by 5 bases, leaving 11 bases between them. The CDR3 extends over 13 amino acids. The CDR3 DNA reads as TGTGCCAGCAGCAGCCCGGAGGGAGATACGCAGTATTTT. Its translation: CASSSPEGDTQYF.

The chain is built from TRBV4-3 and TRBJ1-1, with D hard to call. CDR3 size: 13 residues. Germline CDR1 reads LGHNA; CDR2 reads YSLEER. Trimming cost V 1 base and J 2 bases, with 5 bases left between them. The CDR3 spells CASSQVSNTEAFF. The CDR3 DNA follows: TGCGCCAGCAGCCAAGTTTCCAACACTGAAGCTTTCTTT.

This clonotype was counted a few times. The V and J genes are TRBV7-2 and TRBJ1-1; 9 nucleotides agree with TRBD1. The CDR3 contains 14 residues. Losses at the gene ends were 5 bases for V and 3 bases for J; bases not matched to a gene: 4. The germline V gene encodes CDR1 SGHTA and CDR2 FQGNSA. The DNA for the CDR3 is TGTGCCAGCAGCGTGGACAGGGGATACACTGAAGCTTTCTTT. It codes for CASSVDRGYTEAFF.

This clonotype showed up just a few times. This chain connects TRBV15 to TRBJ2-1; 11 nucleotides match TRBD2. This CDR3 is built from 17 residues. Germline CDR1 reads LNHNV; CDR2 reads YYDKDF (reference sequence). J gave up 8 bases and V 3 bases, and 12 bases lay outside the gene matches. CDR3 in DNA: TGTGCCACCAGCAGGTCAAGGCTAGCGGGAGGTAAGGATGAGCAGTTCTTC. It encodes CATSRSRLAGGKDEQFF.

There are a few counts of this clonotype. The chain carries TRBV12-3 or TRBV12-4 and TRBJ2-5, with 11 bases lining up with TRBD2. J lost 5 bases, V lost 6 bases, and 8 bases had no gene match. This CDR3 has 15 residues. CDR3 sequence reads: CASSSGTSGPETQYF. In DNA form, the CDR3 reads TGTGCCAGCAGCTCCGGGACTAGCGGACCGGAGACCCAGTACTTC.

The CDR3 DNA follows: TGTGCCAGCAGCTTAGTATACCGGGGCCAGGGGGAGACCCAGTACTTC. Translation gives CASSLVYRGQGETQYF. This chain joins TRBV7-2 and TRBJ2-5; D possibly corresponds to TRBD1 (6 bases). V was trimmed by 1 base and J by 5 bases, leaving 17 bases between them. Germline V gives CDR1 SGHTA, CDR2 FQGNSA. This CDR3 has 16 residues.

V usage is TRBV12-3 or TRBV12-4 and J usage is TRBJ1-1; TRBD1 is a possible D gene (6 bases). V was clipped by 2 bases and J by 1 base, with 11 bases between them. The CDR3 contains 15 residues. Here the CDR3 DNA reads TGTGCCAGCAGTTTATTGGGGGCAGCGAACACTGAAGCTTTCTTT. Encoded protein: CASSLLGAANTEAFF.

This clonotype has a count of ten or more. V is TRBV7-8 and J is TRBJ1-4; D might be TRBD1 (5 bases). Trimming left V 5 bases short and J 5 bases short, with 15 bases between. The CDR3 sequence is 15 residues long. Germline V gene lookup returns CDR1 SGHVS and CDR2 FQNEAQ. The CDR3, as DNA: TGTGCCAGCAGCCCAGGGCCGGAGGACAATGAAAAACTGTTTTTT. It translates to CASSPGPEDNEKLFF.

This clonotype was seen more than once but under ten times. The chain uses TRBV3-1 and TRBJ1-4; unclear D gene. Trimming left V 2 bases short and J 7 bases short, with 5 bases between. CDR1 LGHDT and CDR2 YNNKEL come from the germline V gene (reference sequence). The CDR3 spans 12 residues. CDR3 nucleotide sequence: TGTGCCAGCAGCCAACTTGGTGAAAAACTGTTTTTT. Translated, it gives CASSQLGEKLFF.

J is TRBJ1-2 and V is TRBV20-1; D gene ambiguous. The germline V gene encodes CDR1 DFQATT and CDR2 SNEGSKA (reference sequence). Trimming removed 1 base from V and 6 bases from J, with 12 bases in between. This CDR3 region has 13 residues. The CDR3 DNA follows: TGCAGTGCTAGAGGGGTGCGAAGAGATGGCTACACCTTC. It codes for CSARGVRRDGYTF.

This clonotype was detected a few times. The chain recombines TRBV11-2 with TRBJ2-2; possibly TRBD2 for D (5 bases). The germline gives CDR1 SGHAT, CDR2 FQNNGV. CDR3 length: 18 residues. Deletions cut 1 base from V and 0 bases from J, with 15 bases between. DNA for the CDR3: TGTGCCAGCAGCTTAGGACCGTCGGGGAGCGCGAACACCGGGGAGCTGTTTTTT. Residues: CASSLGPSGSANTGELFF.

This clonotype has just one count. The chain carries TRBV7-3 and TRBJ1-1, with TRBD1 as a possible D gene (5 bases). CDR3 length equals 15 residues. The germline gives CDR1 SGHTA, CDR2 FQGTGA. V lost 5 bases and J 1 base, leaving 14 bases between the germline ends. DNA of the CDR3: TGTGCCAGCAGCCAGGGCAGGGCTCCGAACACTGAAGCTTTCTTT. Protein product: CASSQGRAPNTEAFF.

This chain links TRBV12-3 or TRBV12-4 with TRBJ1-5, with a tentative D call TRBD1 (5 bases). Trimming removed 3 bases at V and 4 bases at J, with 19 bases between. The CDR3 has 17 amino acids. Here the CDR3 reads CASSLSMGGAVNQPQHF. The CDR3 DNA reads TGTGCCAGCAGTTTGTCAATGGGAGGGGCGGTAAATCAGCCCCAGCATTTT.

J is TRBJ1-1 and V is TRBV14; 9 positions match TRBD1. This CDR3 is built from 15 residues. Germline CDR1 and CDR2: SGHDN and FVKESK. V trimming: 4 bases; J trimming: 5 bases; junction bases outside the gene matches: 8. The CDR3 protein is CASSLRTGARTEAFF. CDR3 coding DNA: TGTGCCAGCAGCCTGCGGACAGGGGCGAGGACTGAAGCTTTCTTT.

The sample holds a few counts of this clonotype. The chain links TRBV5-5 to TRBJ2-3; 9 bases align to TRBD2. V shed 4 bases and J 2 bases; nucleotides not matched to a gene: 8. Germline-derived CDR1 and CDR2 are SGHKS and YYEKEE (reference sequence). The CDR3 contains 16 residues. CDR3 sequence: CASSNLAGDLTDTQYF. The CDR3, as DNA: TGTGCCAGCAGCAATTTAGCGGGGGACCTCACAGATACGCAGTATTTT.

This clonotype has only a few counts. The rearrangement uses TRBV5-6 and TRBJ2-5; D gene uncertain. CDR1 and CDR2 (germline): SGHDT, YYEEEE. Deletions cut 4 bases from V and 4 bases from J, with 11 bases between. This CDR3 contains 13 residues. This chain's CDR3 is CASSVGQSETQYF. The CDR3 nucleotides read TGTGCCAGCAGCGTAGGGCAGTCAGAGACCCAGTACTTC.

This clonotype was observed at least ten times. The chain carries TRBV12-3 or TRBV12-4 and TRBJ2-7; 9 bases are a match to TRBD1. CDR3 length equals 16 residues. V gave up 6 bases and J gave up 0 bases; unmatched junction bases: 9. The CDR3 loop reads CASSLGGGQGSYEQYF. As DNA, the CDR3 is TGTGCCAGCAGCCTAGGCGGGGGACAGGGCTCCTACGAGCAGTACTTC.

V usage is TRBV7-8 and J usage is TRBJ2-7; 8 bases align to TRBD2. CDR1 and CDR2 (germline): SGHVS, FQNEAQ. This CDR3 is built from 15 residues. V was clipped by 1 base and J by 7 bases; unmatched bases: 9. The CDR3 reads CASSLVVPGGKEQYF. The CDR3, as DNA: TGTGCCAGCAGCTTAGTGGTACCGGGGGGGAAGGAGCAGTACTTC.

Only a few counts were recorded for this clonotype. CDR3 DNA sequence: TGTGCCAGCAGTGAAGGTTGGACGGGCCGGGAAGATACGCAGTATTTT. This codes for CASSEGWTGREDTQYF. The chain combines TRBV2 with TRBJ2-3, with D maybe TRBD2 (5 bases). This CDR3 region has 16 residues. The germline V and J ends were trimmed by 1 base and 5 bases, with 16 bases remaining between them. Germline assignment: CDR1 SNHLY and CDR2 FYNNEI. Together with reference TRBV2 and TRBJ2-3, the CDR3 gives the full variable domain: EPEVTQTPSHQVTQMGQEVILRCVPISNHLYFYWYRQILGQKVEFLVSFYNNEISEKSEIFDDQFSVERPDGSNFTLKIRSTKLEDSAMYFCASSEGWTGREDTQYFGPGTRLTVL.

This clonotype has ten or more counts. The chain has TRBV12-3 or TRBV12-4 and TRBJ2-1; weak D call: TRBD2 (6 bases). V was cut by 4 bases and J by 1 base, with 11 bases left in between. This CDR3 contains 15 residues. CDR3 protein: CASSSSGGSYNEQFF. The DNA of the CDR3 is TGTGCCAGCAGTTCCAGTGGGGGGTCCTACAATGAGCAGTTCTTC.

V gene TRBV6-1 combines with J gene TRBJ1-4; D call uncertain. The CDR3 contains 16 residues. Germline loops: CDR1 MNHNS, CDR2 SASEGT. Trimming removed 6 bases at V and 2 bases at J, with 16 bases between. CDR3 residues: CASSPRRSWTNEKLFF. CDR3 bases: TGTGCCAGCAGCCCAAGGAGGAGTTGGACTAATGAAAAACTGTTTTTT.

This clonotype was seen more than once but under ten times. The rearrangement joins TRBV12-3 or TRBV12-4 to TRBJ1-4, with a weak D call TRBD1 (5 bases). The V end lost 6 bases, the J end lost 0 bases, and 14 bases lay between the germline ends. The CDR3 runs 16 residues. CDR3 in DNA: TGTGCCAGCAGCCAGACAGACTTAGCAACTAATGAAAAACTGTTTTTT. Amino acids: CASSQTDLATNEKLFF.

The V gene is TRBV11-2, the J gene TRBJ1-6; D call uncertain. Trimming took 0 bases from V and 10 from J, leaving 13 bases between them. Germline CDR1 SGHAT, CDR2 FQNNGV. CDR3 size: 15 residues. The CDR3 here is CASSLEVAGSSPLHF. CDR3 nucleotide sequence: TGTGCCAGCAGCTTAGAAGTGGCAGGCAGCTCACCCCTCCACTTT.

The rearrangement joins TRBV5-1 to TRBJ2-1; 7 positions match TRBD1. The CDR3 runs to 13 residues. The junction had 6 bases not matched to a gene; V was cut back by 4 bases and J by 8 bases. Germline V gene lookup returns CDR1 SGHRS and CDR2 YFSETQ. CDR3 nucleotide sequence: TGCGCCAGCAGCGTGACAGGGCTCGATGAGCAGTTCTTC. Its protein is CASSVTGLDEQFF.

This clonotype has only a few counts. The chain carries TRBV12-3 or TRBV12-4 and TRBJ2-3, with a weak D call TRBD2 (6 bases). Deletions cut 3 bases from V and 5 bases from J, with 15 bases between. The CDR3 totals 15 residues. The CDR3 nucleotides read TGTGCCAGCAGTTTTCGGGACTCCCAAGGAGATACGCAGTATTTT. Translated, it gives CASSFRDSQGDTQYF.

The CDR3: CASKGQGVSGANVLTF. The DNA for the CDR3 is TGTGCCAGCAAGGGACAGGGGGTCTCTGGGGCCAACGTCCTGACTTTC. V gene TRBV6-1 combines with J gene TRBJ2-6; 11 bases agree with TRBD1. V was clipped by 7 bases and J by 0 bases; unmatched bases: 2. Germline values: CDR1 MNHNS, CDR2 SASEGT. The CDR3 has 16 amino acids.

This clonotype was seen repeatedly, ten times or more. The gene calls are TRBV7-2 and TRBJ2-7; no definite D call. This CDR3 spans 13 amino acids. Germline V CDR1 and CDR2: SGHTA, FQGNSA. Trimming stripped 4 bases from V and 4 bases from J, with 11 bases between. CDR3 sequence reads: CASSSEEVYEQYF. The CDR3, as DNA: TGTGCCAGCAGCTCCGAAGAAGTTTACGAGCAGTACTTC.